These 14 T cell receptor beta chains were sequenced from one sample in a study of OX40 agonist ivuxolimab in advanced cancers. Profiled with immunoSEQ multiplex PCR; TCRdb holds only in-frame clones, not every one. Among roughly 39,000 clones listed, approximately 90% were seen once. Sequencing used CD4+ or CD8+ T cells sorted from blood, obtained in a trial of the OX40 agonist ivuxolimab. The receptor set was obtained from an adult with an advanced solid tumor such as melanoma, head and neck, liver or kidney cancer.

The rearrangement joins TRBV6-5 to TRBJ2-7; possibly TRBD1 for D (6 bases). CDR3 size: 15 residues. CDR1 is MNHEY, CDR2 SVGAGI, per germline. Trimming pared 5 bases from V and 0 bases from J, leaving 14 bases between. The CDR3 spells CASSPLTGASYEQYF. For the CDR3, the DNA is TGTGCCAGCAGTCCCCTGACAGGCGCCTCCTACGAGCAGTACTTC.

This chain connects TRBV19 to TRBJ1-3, with TRBD1 matching over 8 bases. This CDR3 comprises 15 residues. CDR1 is LNHDA and CDR2 is SQIVND in the germline V gene (reference sequence). Trimming removed 10 bases from V and 0 bases from J; junction bases left unmatched: 8. The CDR3 coding sequence is TGTGCCACCAACAGGGGGACTCGCTCTGGAAACACCATATATTTT. Its protein is CATNRGTRSGNTIYF.

The chain employs TRBV30 and TRBJ2-2; tentatively, D is TRBD1 (6 bases). The V gene lost 3 bases and the J gene lost 3 bases, with 14 bases spanning the gap. This CDR3 spans 15 amino acids. CDR1 GTSNPN and CDR2 SVGIG come from the germline V gene (reference sequence). CDR3 in amino acids: CAWSLTGLDTGELFF. In DNA form, the CDR3 reads TGTGCCTGGAGCTTAACAGGGCTTGACACCGGGGAGCTGTTTTTT.

V gene TRBV5-4 combines with J gene TRBJ1-2; 11 positions match TRBD1. The CDR3 is made up of 14 amino acids. With 3 bases clipped from V and 2 bases from J, the junction kept 0 bases outside the gene matches. Germline V lookup: CDR1 SGHNT, CDR2 YYREEE (reference sequence). CDR3 DNA sequence: TGTGCCAGCAGCTGGGACAGGGGGAACTATGGCTACACCTTC. As protein: CASSWDRGNYGYTF.

J is TRBJ2-3 and V is TRBV5-4; D unresolved. Germline V lookup: CDR1 SGHNT, CDR2 YYREEE (reference sequence). The CDR3 length is 15 residues. The V and J ends lost 2 bases and 2 bases respectively, with 12 bases between them. The CDR3 loop reads CASSLENTLTDTQYF. The CDR3 bases are TGTGCCAGCAGCTTAGAGAACACACTCACAGATACGCAGTATTTT.

This chain joins TRBV7-9 and TRBJ2-1; D perhaps matches TRBD2 (5 bases). The CDR3 totals 14 residues. CDR1 is SEHNR, CDR2 FQNEAQ, per germline (reference sequence). The V and J ends lost 1 base and 7 bases respectively, with 11 bases between them. This chain's CDR3 is CASSLERAVNEQFF. The CDR3 bases are TGTGCCAGCAGCTTAGAGAGGGCAGTTAATGAGCAGTTCTTC.

A few counts support this clone. The chain recombines TRBV6-5 with TRBJ1-5; D call uncertain. V dropped 5 bases and J dropped 9 bases, with 14 bases sitting between them. This CDR3 is 13 amino acids long. The V gene's germline CDR1 is MNHEY and CDR2 SVGAGI. In DNA, the CDR3 is TGTGCCAGCAGTACCGAACAAGGTCTGCCCCAGCATTTT. Translation gives CASSTEQGLPQHF.

This clone turned up a few times. The V gene is TRBV10-3, the J gene TRBJ2-5, with D possibly being TRBD1 or TRBD2 (5 bases each). The V end lost 5 bases, the J end lost 1 base, and 11 bases lay between the germline ends. The germline V gene has CDR1 ENHRY and CDR2 SYGVKD. This CDR3 spans 14 amino acids. Here the CDR3 reads CAISSGRSQETQYF. The CDR3 coding sequence is TGTGCCATCAGTTCGGGACGGAGCCAAGAGACCCAGTACTTC.

This chain connects TRBV15 to TRBJ2-2, with 12 bases lining up with TRBD2. V lost 0 bases to trimming and J lost 7 bases; unmatched junction nucleotides: 15. The CDR3 length is 20 residues. Germline CDR1 is LNHNV and CDR2 is YYDKDF (reference sequence). The CDR3 loop is CATSRDPGEASGRGNGELFF. The CDR3, as DNA: TGTGCCACCAGCAGAGACCCAGGGGAGGCTAGCGGGAGGGGGAACGGGGAGCTGTTTTTT.

This sequence joins TRBV7-9 and TRBJ2-5; the match to TRBD2 covers 9 bases. V gave up 3 bases and J gave up 3 bases; unmatched junction bases: 2. CDR1 and CDR2 (germline): SEHNR, FQNEAQ (reference sequence). The CDR3 runs to 14 residues. CDR3 DNA: TGTGCCAGCAGCTTTCAGCGGGAGGAAGAGACCCAGTACTTC. It codes for CASSFQREEETQYF.

The rearrangement links TRBV10-3 to TRBJ2-5; 7 bases are a match to TRBD2. CDR3 length: 13 amino acids. Germline-derived CDR1 and CDR2 are ENHRY and SYGVKD. The V segment lost 6 bases and the J segment 3 bases; nucleotides outside the gene matches: 4. The CDR3 here is CAIRPSGEETQYF. The CDR3 nucleotides read TGTGCCATCAGGCCTAGCGGAGAAGAGACCCAGTACTTC.

The CDR3 region is CASSSTSGNPGTDTQYF. In nucleotides, the CDR3 is TGTGCCAGCAGTTCGACTAGCGGGAACCCCGGCACAGATACGCAGTATTTT. The V gene is TRBV2, the J gene TRBJ2-3; TRBD2 matches 11 bases. Germline V gene data show CDR1 as SNHLY and CDR2 as FYNNEI. V lost 5 bases, J lost 1 base, and 8 bases stayed unmatched. The CDR3 is 17 amino acids.

This clone was seen only once. V is TRBV19 and J is TRBJ2-1, with 11 bases aligning to TRBD1. The V gene's germline CDR1 is LNHDA and CDR2 SQIVND (reference sequence). V gave up 5 bases and J gave up 7 bases; unmatched junction bases: 7. The CDR3 runs to 15 residues. The CDR3 DNA is TGTGCCAGTAGTGCATTAGGACAGGGGGCTAATGAGCAGTTCTTC. Its translation: CASSALGQGANEQFF.

This clone was detected once. The CDR3 DNA is TGTGCCAGCAGCCAAGTCTGGCTAGCGGGCACAGATACGCAGTATTTT. Translated: CASSQVWLAGTDTQYF. The chain uses TRBV14 and TRBJ2-3; 7 positions agree with TRBD2. The CDR3 runs 16 residues. Germline V lookup: CDR1 SGHDN, CDR2 FVKESK. J gave up 1 base and V 1 base, and 5 bases lay outside the gene matches. The full variable domain, its missing parts supplied by reference TRBV14 and TRBJ2-3, is EAGVTQFPSHSVIEKGQTVTLRCDPISGHDNLYWYRRVMGKEIKFLLHFVKESKQDESGMPNNRFLAERTGGTYSTLKVQPAELEDSGVYFCASSQVWLAGTDTQYFGPGTRLTVL.